This TCR beta chain was identified during a study of CDR3 diversity in severe acne. The germline V gene has CDR1 DFQATT and CDR2 SNEGSKA (reference sequence). The CDR3 consists of 12 residues. This clonotype was counted between two and nine times. Compared with germline, one end of the junction differs, possibly owing to a read error. TCRdb reprocessed the PCR reads with MiXCR, giving one entry per CDR3 protein. The table has some 90,000 distinct CDR3 sequences, 48% seen once. V is TRBV20-1 and J is TRBJ2-5; D possibly matches TRBD1 or TRBD2 (7 bases each). This TCR was recovered from a male donor in good health, serving as a control. The sequencing sample was made of blood. The CDR3 is CSARGGGGQCVF. The CDR3 DNA reads as TGCAGTGCTAGAGGGGGCGGGGGACAGTGTGTTTTC.